This record looks at one T cell receptor beta chain sequence and its context. The antigen remains unidentified. The sample originates from a study of tumor and adjacent non-tumor tissue in lung cancer. Study background: There were 11 to 13 adenocarcinoma, a couple of squamous cell carcinoma and 1 small cell lung cancer cases. The patients, 10 to 11 men and 5 or 6 women, were roughly 30 to 85 with stage I to III disease. Whole-study findings and limits: TCR diversity was significantly greater in tumor than normal lung tissue. In normal lung, the top 100 clones were significantly more dominant than in tumor.

No cell sorting was done before RNA was extracted from the tissue. A modified ARM-PCR protocol with three rounds of nested PCR amplified TCRbeta. TCRdb used MiXCR to reprocess the multiplex PCR reads, holding one entry per CDR3 protein. The sample has roughly 70,000 distinct CDR3 sequences; approximately 73% are singletons. The V gene lost 5 bases and the J gene lost 12 bases, with 13 bases spanning the gap. Looked up from germline, CDR1 is SGHVS and CDR2 is FQNEAQ. This CDR3 contains 11 residues. The material sequenced was lung tumor tissue. The rearrangement joins TRBV7-8 to TRBJ1-1; D remains unclear. This TCR was sampled from a man aged 55 to 70 with non-small cell lung cancer. DNA for the CDR3: TGTGCCAGCAGCCAGGTGTGGGAGCCTTTCTTT. This codes for CASSQVWEPFF.